There are many counts of the clone carrying this T cell receptor (beta chain). Antigen: not known. The CDR3 runs to 13 residues. Germline loops: CDR1 SEHNR, CDR2 FQNEAQ (reference sequence). The ends were cut back, 2 bases at V and 10 bases at J, with 12 bases in the middle. TCR beta CDR3 region amplification was performed from RNA transcripts. The HTBI set primed first-round TCR CDR3 RT-PCR. MiXCR was run by TCRdb on the multiplex PCR reads, yielding one entry per CDR3 protein. The table shows 300,000 to 450,000 distinct CDR3 sequences, with about 15% occurring only once. These data come from a study of T cells in Graves' hyperthyroidism and ophthalmopathy. The study's findings and limits: Among thyroid clonotypes expanded above 0.001, most also appeared in blood.

Sequenced: blood. The sequence derives from a young woman with Graves' hyperthyroidism that later progressed to Graves' ophthalmopathy. The rearrangement uses TRBV7-9 and TRBJ2-1, with a tentative D call TRBD2 (5 bases). CDR3 region: CASSLRSVLEQFF. CDR3 bases: TGTGCCAGCAGCTTACGTAGCGTCCTAGAGCAGTTCTTC.